The entry that follows covers one TCR beta chain sequence. Its antigen remains unidentified. The sample comes from a study of cytomegalovirus exposure and HLA in healthy donors. At the level of the study: In terms of ancestry, the Caucasian-associated cluster contained roughly 81% of the approximately 380 genotyped donors. Study-level results: Earlier results showed most TCR beta V segments being productive about 87% or about 30% of the time. TCR beta V- and J-gene trimming, according to a later analysis, was linked to a missense DCLRE1C variant. The study found most TCR sequences rare, yet found some public TCRs in many donors.

Primers for the PCR totalled 60 Vbeta and 13 Jbeta. TCRdb's copy holds only in-frame clones and misses some; the assay was immunoSEQ multiplex PCR. Of fewer than 200,000 clones in the sample, about 83% were seen once. CDR1 and CDR2 from the germline V gene are SGHTA and FQGNSA. The V and J ends lost 3 bases and 7 bases, in that order; junction bases with no gene match: 7. The CDR3 contains 14 residues. This receptor was identified in a female donor in good health and CMV-seronegative. The sample was PBMCs. The gene calls are TRBV7-2 and TRBJ1-1; 8 bases map to TRBD1. This CDR3 is CASSFSGGAGEAFF. In DNA form, the CDR3 reads TGTGCCAGCAGCTTTTCAGGGGGCGCGGGTGAAGCTTTCTTT.